What follows are 13 T cell receptor beta chains derived from one specimen sequenced in a study of siplizumab effects on memory and regulatory T cells. The assay was immunoSEQ multiplex PCR, and TCRdb's table has in-frame clones only and misses some. The table records more than 95,000 clones, roughly 93% of them present only once. Material: Tregs sorted from blood. These receptors all come from a human donor in good health.

The genes are TRBV7-2 and TRBJ2-2; D is uncertain. The CDR3 loop spans 12 amino acids. Germline V gene data show CDR1 as SGHTA and CDR2 as FQGNSA. V was shortened by 5 bases and J by 6 bases, with 7 bases between the two germline ends. CDR3 region: CASSGFPGELFF. The CDR3 DNA is TGTGCCAGCAGCGGGTTTCCCGGGGAGCTGTTTTTT.

The V gene is TRBV7-2, the J gene TRBJ2-5; 7 bases fit TRBD2. The CDR3 sequence is 16 residues long. J was trimmed by 5 bases and V by 1 base; bases with no gene match: 10. Germline loops: CDR1 SGHTA, CDR2 FQGNSA. The CDR3 nucleotides read TGTGCCAGCAGCTTAGAGGGCGGGAGTGGTTACGAGACCCAGTACTTC. Amino acid sequence: CASSLEGGSGYETQYF.

This chain uses TRBV15 with TRBJ2-5; 12 bases match TRBD2. V shed 3 bases, J shed 5 bases, and the junction held 10 bases outside the gene matches. The CDR3 is made up of 17 amino acids. Looked up from germline, CDR1 is LNHNV and CDR2 is YYDKDF (reference sequence). CDR3 region: CATSRGLAGGPGETQYF. The CDR3 nucleotides read TGTGCCACCAGCAGGGGGCTAGCGGGAGGGCCCGGTGAGACCCAGTACTTC.

The chain uses TRBV14 and TRBJ2-2, with D tentatively TRBD1 (6 bases). V shed 4 bases and J shed 8 bases, with 14 bases lying between them. Germline V CDR1 and CDR2: SGHDN, FVKESK. CDR3 length: 14 residues. CDR3 bases: TGTGCCAGCAGCCTATACCAGGGGTTGGGGGAGCTGTTTTTT. Translation: CASSLYQGLGELFF.

The rearrangement links TRBV5-4 to TRBJ2-1; D is possibly TRBD2 (5 bases). CDR1 and CDR2 (germline): SGHNT, YYREEE (reference sequence). CDR3 size: 13 residues. The germline V and J ends were trimmed by 1 base and 10 bases, with 12 bases remaining between them. CDR3 sequence (DNA): TGTGCCAGCAGCTTGTTTGGAGGCCGGGAGCAGTTCTTC. Amino acids: CASSLFGGREQFF.

The chain recombines TRBV11-1 with TRBJ2-3; D is unresolved. Trimming removed 3 bases from V and 6 bases from J, with 7 bases in between. There are 12 residues in the CDR3. Germline loops: CDR1 SGHAT, CDR2 FQDESV (reference sequence). CDR3 loop: CASSFRSDTQYF. CDR3 DNA: TGTGCCAGCAGCTTCAGATCCGATACGCAGTATTTT.

The chain joins TRBV15 to TRBJ2-2; D is tentatively TRBD1 or TRBD2 (6 bases each). This CDR3 is 16 amino acids long. Germline V gives CDR1 LNHNV, CDR2 YYDKDF (reference sequence). V gave up 4 bases and J gave up 1 base, with 13 bases separating them. DNA for the CDR3: TGTGCCACCAGCAATGCCCGGGGGCTGAACACCGGGGAGCTGTTTTTT. Protein sequence: CATSNARGLNTGELFF.

V gene TRBV6-1 combines with J gene TRBJ2-5; no firm D call. In germline, CDR1 is MNHNS, CDR2 SASEGT. The CDR3 length is 12 residues. The germline V and J ends were trimmed by 7 bases and 7 bases, with 13 bases remaining between them. For the CDR3, the DNA is TGTGCCAGCAATCGTGCCTGGGGGACCCAGTACTTC. Its protein product is CASNRAWGTQYF.

The V and J genes are TRBV4-2 and TRBJ1-1, with 9 nucleotides matching TRBD1. Germline CDR1 reads LGHNA; CDR2 reads YNFKEQ. There are 15 residues in the CDR3. V was clipped by 4 bases and J by 5 bases; unmatched bases: 8. CDR3 amino acids: CASSPRTGEGTEAFF. In DNA form, the CDR3 reads TGTGCCAGCAGCCCAAGGACAGGGGAGGGTACTGAAGCTTTCTTT.

The chain couples TRBV2 to TRBJ1-5, with D hard to call. Germline V lookup: CDR1 SNHLY, CDR2 FYNNEI. V shed 1 base and J shed 0 bases, with 10 bases lying between them. This CDR3 comprises 16 residues. This CDR3 reads CASSEVVGSSNQPQHF. The CDR3 DNA is TGTGCCAGCAGTGAAGTCGTCGGGTCTAGCAATCAGCCCCAGCATTTT.

The gene calls are TRBV19 and TRBJ2-6; 14 positions agree with TRBD2. The J segment lost 3 bases and the V segment lost 5 bases, leaving 6 bases of the junction unmatched. Germline V lookup: CDR1 LNHDA, CDR2 SQIVND (reference sequence). This CDR3 spans 18 amino acids. The CDR3 spells CASSLGLAGGFGANVLTF. In nucleotides, the CDR3 is TGTGCCAGTAGTTTAGGACTAGCGGGAGGCTTTGGGGCCAACGTCCTGACTTTC.

The chain recombines TRBV5-1 with TRBJ2-7, with 9 positions matching TRBD1. The J segment lost 3 bases and the V segment lost 3 bases, leaving 10 bases of the junction unmatched. Germline V lookup: CDR1 SGHRS, CDR2 YFSETQ. CDR3 size: 16 residues. As DNA, the CDR3 is TGCGCCAGCAGCTCCTATCCGGGACAGGGCTACTACGAGCAGTACTTC. The encoded protein is CASSSYPGQGYYEQYF. Full variable domain (missing parts from reference TRBV5-1 and TRBJ2-7): KAGVTQTPRYLIKTRGQQVTLSCSPISGHRSVSWYQQTPGQGLQFLFEYFSETQRNKGNFPGRFSGRQFSNSRSEMNVSTLELGDSALYLCASSSYPGQGYYEQYFGPGTRLTVT.

The rearrangement joins TRBV15 to TRBJ1-5; D is unresolved. The CDR3 is 12 residues long. Germline CDR1 and CDR2: LNHNV and YYDKDF (reference sequence). V lost 0 bases to trimming and J lost 6 bases, with 3 bases between them. As DNA, the CDR3 is TGTGCCACCAGCAGAGATCGTCAGCCCCAGCATTTT. Amino acid sequence: CATSRDRQPQHF.